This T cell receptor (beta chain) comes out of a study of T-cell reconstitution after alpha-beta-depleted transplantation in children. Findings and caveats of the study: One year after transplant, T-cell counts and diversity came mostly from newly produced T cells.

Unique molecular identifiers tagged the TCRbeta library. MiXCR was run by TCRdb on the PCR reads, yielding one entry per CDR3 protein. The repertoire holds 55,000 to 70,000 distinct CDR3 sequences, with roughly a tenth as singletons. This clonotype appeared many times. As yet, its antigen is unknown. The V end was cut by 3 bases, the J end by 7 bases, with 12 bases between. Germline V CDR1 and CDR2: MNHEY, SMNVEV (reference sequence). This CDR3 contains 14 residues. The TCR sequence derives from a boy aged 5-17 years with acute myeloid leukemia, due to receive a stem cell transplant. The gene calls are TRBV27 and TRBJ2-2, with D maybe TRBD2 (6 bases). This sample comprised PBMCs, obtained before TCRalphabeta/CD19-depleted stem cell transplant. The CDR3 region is CASSFSGTGGELFF. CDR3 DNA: TGTGCCAGCAGTTTCAGTGGGACTGGCGGGGAGCTGTTTTTT.